The TCR beta chain described here comes from a study of graft-versus-host responses after intestinal transplantation. Germline CDR1 reads SEHNR; CDR2 reads FQNEAQ (reference sequence). Deletions cut 5 bases from V and 4 bases from J, with 3 bases between. The CDR3 has 11 residues. A note on this clone: Its antigen is unknown.

Sequencing was performed with immunoSEQ multiplex PCR; in TCRdb, only in-frame clones are kept and a portion is missing. Of under 50,000 clones in the sample, roughly nine tenths were seen once. Study-wide findings and caveats: Peak levels of circulating GvH clones tracked with early post-transplant HvG declines. Detected in recipient marrow were GvH clones, some of which were first observed in ileum or blood.

The chain recombines TRBV7-9 with TRBJ2-1, with D hard to call. This TCR was recovered from a human patient who received an intestinal transplant, so some T cells may come from the graft donor. The sample was PBMCs, taken almost 270 days after transplant. The CDR3 bases are TGTGCCAGCAGCCATTACAATGAGCAGTTCTTC. It translates to CASSHYNEQFF. Full variable domain (outside the CDR3, taken from reference TRBV7-9 and TRBJ2-1): DTGVSQNPRHKITKRGQNVTFRCDPISEHNRLYWYRQTLGQGPEFLTYFQNEAQLEKSRLLSDRFSAERPKGSFSTLEIQRTEQGDSAMYLCASSHYNEQFFGPGTRLTVL.